Presented here are 15 T cell receptor beta chains from one specimen sequenced in a study of neurological immune-mediated disorders. TCRdb re-analysed the 5' RACE reads in MiXCR, keeping a single row per CDR3 protein. The table shows 78,000 or so distinct CDR3 sequences, with approximately 5% occurring only once. Sequences were obtained from PBMCs. These receptors were obtained from a woman aged 25 to 45 with multiple sclerosis.

This clonotype was seen more than once but under ten times. This rearrangement joins TRBV20-1 to TRBJ2-3, with a possible D match to TRBD2 (5 bases). The CDR3 spans 12 residues. CDR1 is DFQATT and CDR2 is SNEGSKA in the germline V gene (reference sequence). The CDR3 sequence is CSTGLATDTQYF. CDR3 DNA sequence: TGCAGCACTGGGCTAGCAACAGATACGCAGTATTTT.

In this sample, this clonotype turned up many times. This sequence joins TRBV5-1 and TRBJ1-3, with D hard to call. Per the germline V gene, CDR1 is SGHRS and CDR2 is YFSETQ. With 5 bases removed from V and 0 bases from J, the gap between germline ends came to 12 bases. This CDR3 is 15 amino acids long. The CDR3 coding sequence is TGCGCCAGCAGTTTGTCGGGCGGCTCTGGAAACACCATATATTTT. It yields the protein CASSLSGGSGNTIYF. Complete variable domain (other parts from reference TRBV5-1 and TRBJ1-3): KAGVTQTPRYLIKTRGQQVTLSCSPISGHRSVSWYQQTPGQGLQFLFEYFSETQRNKGNFPGRFSGRQFSNSRSEMNVSTLELGDSALYLCASSLSGGSGNTIYFGEGSWLTVV.

There are many counts of this clonotype. The rearrangement links TRBV10-2 to TRBJ2-7; D is ambiguous. In germline, CDR1 is WSHSY, CDR2 SAAADI. The CDR3 runs to 11 residues. Trimming took 2 bases from V and 3 from J, leaving 2 bases between them. CDR3 region: CASSEGYEQYV. The CDR3 coding sequence is TGCGCCAGCAGTGAGGGCTACGAGCAGTACGTC.

The chain is built from TRBV20-1 and TRBJ2-5; D is possibly TRBD1 (7 bases). Per germline, CDR1 DFQATT and CDR2 SNEGSKA (reference sequence). Trimming took off 5 bases at V and 4 bases at J, with 20 bases between the two ends. The CDR3 covers 15 residues. The CDR3 sequence is CSAGGSTGRSETQYF. CDR3 nucleotides: TGCAGTGCTGGAGGGTCGACAGGGAGGTCAGAGACCCAGTACTTC.

This clonotype was detected ten times or more. The gene calls are TRBV7-2 and TRBJ2-5; D perhaps matches TRBD2 (5 bases). V was shortened by 3 bases and J by 5 bases, with 25 bases between the two germline ends. The CDR3 covers 18 residues. The V gene's germline CDR1 is SGHTA and CDR2 FQGNSA. CDR3 coding DNA: TGTGCCAGCAGCTTTGAGAGGGCCTCTGCTCCTTCAATGGAGACCCAGTACTTC. It translates to CASSFERASAPSMETQYF.

The sample holds many counts of this clonotype. The chain uses TRBV5-1 and TRBJ2-1; D gene ambiguous. Germline CDR1 reads SGHRS; CDR2 reads YFSETQ. This CDR3 spans 12 amino acids. The V gene lost 0 bases and the J gene lost 3 bases, with 1 base spanning the gap. The CDR3 protein is CASSLDYNEQFF. The CDR3 DNA is TGCGCCAGCAGCTTGGACTACAATGAGCAGTTCTTC.

This clonotype was observed at least ten times. The chain uses TRBV6-9 and TRBJ1-4; TRBD1 might be the D (5 bases). CDR3 length: 15 residues. V lost 6 bases to trimming and J lost 4 bases, with 15 bases between them. Germline V CDR1 and CDR2: MNHGY, SVAAGI. This CDR3 is CASRTLTGHNEKLFF. CDR3 nucleotide sequence: TGTGCCAGCAGGACCTTAACAGGTCATAATGAAAAACTGTTTTTT.

This clonotype was recorded at least ten times. The chain couples TRBV20-1 to TRBJ2-2; D is unclear. The CDR3 runs to 13 residues. CDR1 and CDR2 from the germline V gene are DFQATT and SNEGSKA (reference sequence). V was pared by 1 base and J by 8 bases, with 11 bases between. The CDR3: CSARAQIGGELFF. In DNA, the CDR3 is TGCAGTGCTAGAGCCCAGATAGGTGGGGAGCTGTTTTTT.

In its sample, this clonotype was seen many times. The V gene is TRBV11-1, the J gene TRBJ2-1; D is unclear. The CDR3 runs 14 residues. V was shortened by 6 bases and J by 4 bases, with 13 bases between the two germline ends. Germline-derived CDR1 and CDR2 are SGHAT and FQDESV (reference sequence). The CDR3 DNA reads as TGTGCCAGCAGTTTCGAAGACCATTACAATGAGCAGTTCTTC. As protein: CASSFEDHYNEQFF.

This clonotype was seen repeatedly, ten times or more. The chain couples TRBV7-8 to TRBJ2-5; a possible D gene is TRBD1 (5 bases). Looked up from germline, CDR1 is SGHVS and CDR2 is FQNEAQ. The CDR3 is made up of 13 amino acids. Trimming pared 1 base from V and 6 bases from J, leaving 9 bases between. The CDR3 coding sequence is TGTGCCAGCAGCTTAGTACAGGACAAGACCCAGTACTTC. This translates into CASSLVQDKTQYF.

This clonotype was observed at least ten times. The chain has TRBV12-3 or TRBV12-4 and TRBJ2-3, with 15 bases lining up with TRBD2. CDR3 length: 18 residues. J lost 2 bases, V lost 10 bases, and 13 bases had no gene match. Here the CDR3 DNA reads TGTGCCACCAAGGGACTAGCGGGGGGAAGTTGGAACACAGATACGCAGTATTTT. Its protein product is CATKGLAGGSWNTDTQYF.

This clonotype was recorded only once. The rearrangement uses TRBV10-1 and TRBJ2-3; D call uncertain. V was cut by 3 bases and J by 5 bases, with 9 bases left in between. The CDR3 covers 13 residues. Germline V CDR1 and CDR2: WNHNN, SYGVQD (reference sequence). CDR3 in amino acids: CASSDSMKDTQYF. The DNA of the CDR3 is TGCGCCAGCAGTGATTCGATGAAAGATACGCAGTATTTT.

This clonotype has at least ten counts. A single base separates this from a much larger clone, so it may be a read error. This chain connects TRBV6-1 to TRBJ2-7; unclear D gene. The germline gives CDR1 MNHNS, CDR2 SASEGT. The CDR3 runs to 12 residues. DNA of the CDR3: TGTGACAGCAGTGCCTCCTCCTACGAGCAGTACGTC. This codes for CDSSASSYEQYV.

The chain employs TRBV5-1 and TRBJ2-1; D remains unclear. Trimming shortened V by 1 base and J by 2 bases, and 13 bases separated the two germline ends. CDR1 and CDR2 (germline): SGHRS, YFSETQ. CDR3 length: 16 amino acids. The CDR3 DNA sequence: TGCGCCAGCAGCTTGTTCCCGACTTTCACCTACAATGAGCAGTTCTTC. This gives the protein CASSLFPTFTYNEQFF.

This clonotype was counted many times. The CDR3 is CSARDHGSMADTQYF. CDR3 sequence (DNA): TGCAGTGCTAGAGATCACGGGAGTATGGCAGATACGCAGTATTTT. This sequence joins TRBV20-1 and TRBJ2-3; tentative D call: TRBD2 (6 bases). The CDR3 is 15 amino acids. Trimming took 0 bases from V and 4 from J, leaving 14 bases between them. Germline lookup yields CDR1 DFQATT and CDR2 SNEGSKA (reference sequence).